Following are 25 T cell receptor beta chains from one sample sequenced in a study of beta chain features in type 1 diabetes. Of the isolated RNA, all was reverse transcribed, and so the sequenced material was expressed TCRB transcripts. Clones were sequenced by immunoSEQ multiplex PCR, and TCRdb holds only the in-frame ones, with some missing. In the table there are around 200,000 clones, 10% to 15% of which are singletons. The material sequenced was central memory CD4+ T cells from blood. The receptors were gathered from a woman aged 18-29 years in good health.

This clone showed up just a few times. This CDR3 reads CATSRVEYGNEQFF. The CDR3 bases are TGTGCCACCAGCCGGGTGGAGTACGGGAATGAGCAGTTCTTC. The chain uses TRBV15 and TRBJ2-1; D is unresolved. V lost 5 bases and J lost 7, with 15 bases in between. In germline, CDR1 is LNHNV, CDR2 YYDKDF (reference sequence). This CDR3 region has 14 residues.

V gene TRBV7-9 combines with J gene TRBJ2-7, with TRBD1 matching 8 bases. The V segment lost 5 bases and the J segment 0 bases; nucleotides outside the gene matches: 6. The CDR3 is 15 residues long. CDR1 is SEHNR, CDR2 FQNEAQ, per germline (reference sequence). CDR3 in amino acids: CASSLDRVHSYEQYF. CDR3 sequence (DNA): TGTGCCAGCAGCCTGGACAGGGTCCACTCCTACGAGCAGTACTTC.

This clone has a handful of counts. This rearrangement joins TRBV28 to TRBJ2-1; 7 bases line up with TRBD2. V shed 8 bases and J 8 bases; nucleotides not matched to a gene: 12. This CDR3 comprises 14 residues. CDR1 and CDR2 from the germline V gene are MDHEN and SYDVKM. The CDR3 sequence is CASRGEGFGYEQFF. In nucleotides, the CDR3 is TGTGCCAGCCGGGGGGAGGGCTTCGGATATGAGCAGTTCTTC.

In this sample, this clone turned up a few times. The rearrangement joins TRBV7-9 to TRBJ2-1; 7 positions match TRBD1. This CDR3 is 15 amino acids long. V lost 8 bases and J lost 0; bases outside the gene matches: 7. Looked up from germline, CDR1 is SEHNR and CDR2 is FQNEAQ (reference sequence). The chain's CDR3 is CASGSQGSSYNEQFF. CDR3 in DNA: TGTGCCAGCGGATCACAGGGGAGCTCCTACAATGAGCAGTTCTTC.

This clone was seen only a few times. J is TRBJ1-2 and V is TRBV6-5, with D possibly matching TRBD1 (5 bases). The CDR3 contains 13 residues. V was clipped by 4 bases and J by 1 base, with 7 bases between them. The germline CDR1 and CDR2 sequences are MNHEY and SVGAGI. The CDR3 sequence: CASSLQDNYGYTF. For the CDR3, the DNA is TGTGCCAGCAGTTTACAGGATAACTATGGCTACACCTTC.

The J gene is TRBJ1-1, the V gene TRBV19, with TRBD1 matching 10 bases. The CDR3 is 14 residues long. V lost 5 bases, J lost 5 bases, and 5 bases stayed unmatched. The V gene's germline CDR1 is LNHDA and CDR2 SQIVND (reference sequence). The CDR3 is CASSPTGGRTEAFF. The CDR3 bases are TGTGCCAGTAGTCCGACAGGGGGCCGAACTGAAGCTTTCTTT.

The chain recombines TRBV7-2 with TRBJ2-1; 8 bases are a match to TRBD1. The CDR3 contains 14 residues. From germline, CDR1 is SGHTA and CDR2 FQGNSA. Trimming at V came to 6 bases and at J to 4 bases, leaving 5 bases not matched to a gene. This CDR3 reads CASSNTGGYNEQFF. The CDR3 nucleotides are TGTGCCAGCAGTAACACAGGGGGGTACAATGAGCAGTTCTTC.

Only a few counts were recorded for this clone. The V and J genes are TRBV5-4 and TRBJ2-1; 13 bases are a match to TRBD2. Germline CDR1 is SGHNT and CDR2 is YYREEE (reference sequence). The CDR3 spans 16 residues. V lost 3 bases to trimming and J lost 9 bases; unmatched junction nucleotides: 9. The CDR3 reads CASSSRLAGGGSEQFF. The CDR3, as DNA: TGTGCCAGCAGCTCCCGACTAGCGGGAGGAGGCAGTGAGCAGTTCTTC.

This clone has just a few counts. A read error may account for a junction end that differs from germline. The V and J genes are TRBV18 and TRBJ1-5; 7 positions match TRBD1. The CDR3 covers 14 residues. The germline V gene encodes CDR1 KGHSH and CDR2 LQKENI. CDR3 in amino acids: CASSTGVSSQPQHF. The CDR3 DNA sequence: TGTGCCAGCTCAACAGGGGTAAGCAGTCAGCCCCAGCATTTT.

This clone has a handful of counts. V usage is TRBV28 and J usage is TRBJ2-1, with D possibly TRBD2 on 6 matching bases. Trimming took 7 bases from V and 4 from J, leaving 17 bases between them. CDR1 and CDR2 (germline): MDHEN, SYDVKM. The CDR3 runs 15 residues. For the CDR3, the DNA is TGTGCCAGCACGGGGGACCATCCAACATACAATGAGCAGTTCTTC. It specifies CASTGDHPTYNEQFF.

This clone was picked up a small number of times. The rearrangement joins TRBV29-1 to TRBJ2-5; 12 nucleotides align to TRBD2. Germline assignment: CDR1 SQVTM and CDR2 ANQGSEA. This CDR3 comprises 14 residues. V gave up 4 bases and J gave up 5 bases; unmatched junction bases: 5. The CDR3 protein is CSVALAGGRETQYF. CDR3 nucleotides: TGCAGCGTTGCTCTAGCGGGAGGGAGGGAGACCCAGTACTTC.

The J gene is TRBJ2-7, the V gene TRBV18; D may be TRBD2 (6 bases). V lost 1 base and J lost 4, with 14 bases in between. The CDR3 runs 15 residues. Germline V gene data show CDR1 as KGHSH and CDR2 as LQKENI. DNA of the CDR3: TGTGCCAGCTCACCACGCGGCGGGATGGGGTACGAGCAGTACTTC. It codes for CASSPRGGMGYEQYF.

The V gene is TRBV16, the J gene TRBJ1-5, with TRBD1 matching 7 bases. Germline V gives CDR1 KGHSY, CDR2 FQNENV. This CDR3 spans 14 amino acids. Unmatched junction bases numbered 5, after V lost 2 bases and J lost 7 bases. Here the CDR3 reads CASSQDRARQPQHF. The CDR3 DNA reads as TGTGCCAGCAGCCAAGACAGGGCTAGGCAGCCCCAGCATTTT.

Concerning this clone: The germline gene is not matched at one end of the junction; a read error may be the cause. The chain uses TRBV7-9 and TRBJ2-1, with 11 nucleotides matching TRBD2. CDR1 and CDR2 from the germline V gene are SEHNR and FQNEAQ (reference sequence). The CDR3 totals 14 residues. CDR3 nucleotides: TGTGCCAGCAGCCTAGCGGGAGGACGAAATGAGCAGTTCTTC. This gives the protein CASSLAGGRNEQFF.

This clone has a handful of counts. The chain carries TRBV7-9 and TRBJ1-4, with D unresolved. Germline lookup yields CDR1 SEHNR and CDR2 FQNEAQ (reference sequence). Trimming stripped 0 bases from V and 4 bases from J, with 9 bases between. This CDR3 region has 15 residues. CDR3 sequence reads: CASSLASVNNEKLFF. CDR3 in DNA: TGTGCCAGCAGCTTAGCGTCGGTGAATAATGAAAAACTGTTTTTT. The variable domain in full, completed from reference TRBV7-9 and TRBJ1-4, reads DTGVSQNPRHKITKRGQNVTFRCDPISEHNRLYWYRQTLGQGPEFLTYFQNEAQLEKSRLLSDRFSAERPKGSFSTLEIQRTEQGDSAMYLCASSLASVNNEKLFFGSGTQLSVL.

This clone showed up just a few times. V is TRBV5-1 and J is TRBJ1-1; D is perhaps TRBD1 (6 bases). Germline V gives CDR1 SGHRS, CDR2 YFSETQ. Trimming took off 0 bases at V and 1 base at J, with 10 bases between the two ends. This CDR3 contains 15 residues. The CDR3 is CASSLAGTPNTEAFF. The CDR3 bases are TGCGCCAGCAGCTTGGCCGGGACACCGAACACTGAAGCTTTCTTT.

The rearrangement joins TRBV2 to TRBJ2-1, with D possibly TRBD1 on 6 matching bases. The ends were cut back, 8 bases at V and 8 bases at J, with 10 bases in the middle. The CDR3 totals 11 residues. Germline CDR1 and CDR2: SNHLY and FYNNEI. The CDR3 DNA is TGTGCCAGCTCCAGGGGCCATGAGCAGTTCTTC. This encodes CASSRGHEQFF.

This clone has more than one count but fewer than ten. The rearrangement joins TRBV5-1 to TRBJ1-2, with a tentative D call TRBD1 (6 bases). Deletions cut 0 bases from V and 6 bases from J, with 12 bases between. This CDR3 is built from 14 residues. CDR1 and CDR2 from the germline V gene are SGHRS and YFSETQ. In DNA form, the CDR3 reads TGCGCCAGCAGCTTGGCTGACAGGAGCCATGGCTACACCTTC. Its translation is CASSLADRSHGYTF. Full variable domain (remainder filled in from reference TRBV5-1 and TRBJ1-2): KAGVTQTPRYLIKTRGQQVTLSCSPISGHRSVSWYQQTPGQGLQFLFEYFSETQRNKGNFPGRFSGRQFSNSRSEMNVSTLELGDSALYLCASSLADRSHGYTFGSGTRLTVV.

This clone has just a few counts. The V gene is TRBV30, the J gene TRBJ2-5; 7 bases map to TRBD1. Germline V gene lookup returns CDR1 GTSNPN and CDR2 SVGIG (reference sequence). This CDR3 has 12 amino acids. V dropped 4 bases and J dropped 4; count of bases not matched to a gene: 3. CDR3 coding DNA: TGTGCCTGGACCCGACAGGGAGAGACCCAGTACTTC. Translated: CAWTRQGETQYF.

This clone was recorded a few times. This chain uses TRBV7-9 with TRBJ2-5; TRBD1 matches at 7 bases. The CDR3 is 15 amino acids. With 5 bases clipped from V and 3 bases from J, the junction kept 9 bases outside the gene matches. Germline V lookup: CDR1 SEHNR, CDR2 FQNEAQ (reference sequence). The CDR3 DNA reads as TGTGCCAGCAGCCTTACTGCACAGGGGAAAGAGACCCAGTACTTC. Its translation: CASSLTAQGKETQYF. The full variable domain, in which reference TRBV7-9 and TRBJ2-5 provide the parts outside the CDR3, is DTGVSQNPRHKITKRGQNVTFRCDPISEHNRLYWYRQTLGQGPEFLTYFQNEAQLEKSRLLSDRFSAERPKGSFSTLEIQRTEQGDSAMYLCASSLTAQGKETQYFGPGTRLLVL.

This clone has only a few counts. The chain employs TRBV1 and TRBJ1-2; TRBD1, the table's D call, was not compared with the DNA. TRBV1 is classified as a pseudogene. The CDR3 is made up of 14 amino acids. For the CDR3, the DNA is TGCACCAGCAACCGGGCCGGGACAGGGATCGGCTACACCTTC. This translates into CTSNRAGTGIGYTF.

V is TRBV28 and J is TRBJ2-7, with TRBD2 as a possible D gene (5 bases). The V and J ends lost 8 bases and 5 bases respectively, with 16 bases between them. The CDR3 sequence is 13 residues long. Germline V gives CDR1 MDHEN, CDR2 SYDVKM. The CDR3 is CASGTGKWNEQYF. As DNA, the CDR3 is TGTGCCAGCGGAACGGGAAAGTGGAACGAGCAGTACTTC.

The rearrangement joins TRBV30 to TRBJ2-6; the D gene is possibly TRBD2 (6 bases). Germline V lookup: CDR1 GTSNPN, CDR2 SVGIG (reference sequence). The CDR3 length is 17 residues. V lost 7 bases and J lost 1, with 20 bases in between. The CDR3 DNA reads TGTGCCTCTCGCCGGGACTGGGCCCGATCTGGGGCCAACGTCCTGACTTTC. The encoded protein is CASRRDWARSGANVLTF. Combining the CDR3 with reference TRBV30 and TRBJ2-6 gives the whole variable domain SQTIHQWPATLVQPVGSPLSLECTVEGTSNPNLYWYRQAAGRGLQLLFYSVGIGQISSEVPQNLSASRPQDRQFILSSKKLLLSDSGFYLCASRRDWARSGANVLTFGAGSRLTVL.

This clone was seen a handful of times. This rearrangement joins TRBV9 to TRBJ2-3, with 10 positions matching TRBD2. CDR1 is SGDLS, CDR2 YYNGEE, per germline. The CDR3 is 15 amino acids. Trimming took 4 bases from V and 3 from J; bases not matched to a gene: 5. The CDR3 nucleotides are TGTGCCAGCAGCCCAACTAGCGGGGATACAGATACGCAGTATTTT. Translation gives CASSPTSGDTDTQYF.

This chain uses TRBV13 with TRBJ1-1; D might be TRBD1 (5 bases). This CDR3 comprises 17 residues. The V end lost 3 bases, the J end lost 2 bases, and 19 bases lay between the germline ends. In germline, CDR1 is PRHDT, CDR2 FYEKMQ (reference sequence). The CDR3 here is CASSFWGLVGPNTEAFF. In nucleotides, the CDR3 is TGTGCCAGCAGCTTTTGGGGCCTGGTAGGGCCCAACACTGAAGCTTTCTTT. Variable domain in full (rest from reference TRBV13 and TRBJ1-1): AAGVIQSPRHLIKEKRETATLKCYPIPRHDTVYWYQQGPGQDPQFLISFYEKMQSDKGSIPDRFSAQQFSDYHSELNMSSLELGDSALYFCASSFWGLVGPNTEAFFGQGTRLTVV.